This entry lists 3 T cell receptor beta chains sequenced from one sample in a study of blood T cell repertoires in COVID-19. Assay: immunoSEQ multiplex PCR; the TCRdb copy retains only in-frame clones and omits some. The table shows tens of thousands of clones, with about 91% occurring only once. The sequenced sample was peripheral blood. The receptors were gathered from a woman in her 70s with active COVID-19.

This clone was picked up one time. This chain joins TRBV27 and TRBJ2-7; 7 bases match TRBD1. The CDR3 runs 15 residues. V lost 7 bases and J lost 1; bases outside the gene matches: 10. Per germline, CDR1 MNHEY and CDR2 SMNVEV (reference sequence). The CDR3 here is CASTLSGGQSYEQYF. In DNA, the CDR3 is TGTGCCAGCACCCTAAGTGGGGGACAGTCCTACGAGCAGTACTTC.

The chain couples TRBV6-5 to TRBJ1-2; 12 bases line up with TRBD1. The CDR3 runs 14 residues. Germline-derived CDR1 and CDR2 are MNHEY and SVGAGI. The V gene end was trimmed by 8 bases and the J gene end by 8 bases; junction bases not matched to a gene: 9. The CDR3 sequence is CASVGQGALNGYTF. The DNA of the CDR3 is TGTGCCAGCGTGGGACAGGGGGCGCTTAACGGCTACACCTTC.

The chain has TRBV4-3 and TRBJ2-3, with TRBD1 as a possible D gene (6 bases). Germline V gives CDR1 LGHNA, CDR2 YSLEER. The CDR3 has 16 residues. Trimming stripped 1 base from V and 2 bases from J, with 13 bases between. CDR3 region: CASSQGRDTNTDTQYF. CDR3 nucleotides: TGCGCCAGCAGCCAAGGCCGGGACACCAACACAGATACGCAGTATTTT.